The T cell receptor beta chain described here comes from a study of T cell responses to AZD1222 COVID-19 vaccine. Generated by immunoSEQ multiplex PCR, the TCRdb table keeps only in-frame clones and is missing some. The data contain over 150,000 clones, roughly 90% of them seen just once; the ten biggest clones take up around 5.5%. General study points: Only 5 to 7 individuals given AZD1222 were seropositive at baseline. Distributed over spike, vaccine-associated CD4 TCRs predominated at 160-218 and 743-854.

V lost 5 bases, J lost 2 bases, and 12 bases lay in between. CDR3 length: 15 amino acids. Germline-derived CDR1 and CDR2 are LGHNA and YSLEER. For this clone: Its antigen remains unidentified.

This clonotype originated in an adult in good health. Sequenced here: peripheral blood, sampled on day 0 of AZD1222 vaccination. The chain combines TRBV4-3 with TRBJ2-2; possibly TRBD2 for D (6 bases). CDR3 sequence: CASSLAGTNTGELFF. Written as DNA, the CDR3 is TGCGCCAGCAGCTTAGCAGGGACTAACACCGGGGAGCTGTTTTTT.